In this sample, the clone carrying this T cell receptor beta chain turned up many times. What it binds is unknown. The CDR3 covers 14 residues. Trimming pared 6 bases from V and 7 bases from J, leaving 16 bases between. This entry is derived from a study of neurological immune-mediated disorders. Study observations and caveats: Levels of TCR clonal expansion peaked in HTLV-1-associated myelopathy and reached their lowest in multiple sclerosis, under those of healthy controls. A possible signature was seen in one related-CDR3 cluster, into which phylogenetic grouping placed the repertoires of 18 of 34 multiple sclerosis patients.

cDNA synthesis was performed by 5'RACE with 10-nucleotide random UMIs. TCRdb re-called the 5' RACE reads through MiXCR, storing one row per CDR3 protein. The data hold tens of thousands of distinct CDR3 sequences, with roughly 3.2% observed a single time. PBMCs stored at -80 C, 2 million in total, were the source of the unsorted libraries. The sequence was obtained from a woman aged 50 to 60 with multiple sclerosis. The material sequenced was PBMCs. V is TRBV12-3 or TRBV12-4 and J is TRBJ2-4, with a possible D match to TRBD2 (6 bases). CDR3 bases: TGTGCCAGCAGCCAAGACCGTGGGGGGAACATTCAGTACTTC. It translates to CASSQDRGGNIQYF.